These 7 T cell receptor beta chains originate from one sample sequenced in a study of CD8 T cells in Susac syndrome. Reverse transcription of roughly 0.5 to 1 ug RNA was carried out with random hexamers. MiXCR, run by TCRdb on the immunoSEQ multiplex PCR reads, gives a single entry per CDR3 protein. The sample gives 400,000 to 550,000 distinct CDR3 sequences, approximately 85% of which show up once; under 0.15% is in the top ten. Sequenced: CD8+ T cells from PBMCs. The receptors here all came from a human donor with multiple sclerosis.

V usage is TRBV28 and J usage is TRBJ2-7; a weak D match, TRBD2 (6 bases). V was cut by 3 bases and J by 5 bases, with 14 bases left in between. The germline V gene has CDR1 MDHEN and CDR2 SYDVKM. The CDR3 is made up of 14 amino acids. CDR3 loop: CASSLPGSGDEQYF. CDR3 nucleotide sequence: TGTGCCAGCAGTTTGCCCGGGAGTGGCGACGAGCAGTACTTC.

This clonotype has only one observation. The chain recombines TRBV6-1 with TRBJ1-2, with D perhaps matching TRBD1 (5 bases). This CDR3 contains 15 residues. Germline loops: CDR1 MNHNS, CDR2 SASEGT. The V end was cut by 2 bases, the J end by 7 bases, with 17 bases between. CDR3 in amino acids: CASSEFHLDGAGYTF. The DNA of the CDR3 is TGTGCCAGCAGTGAATTTCATTTAGATGGGGCTGGCTACACCTTC.

The chain combines TRBV12-3 or TRBV12-4 with TRBJ2-1; D remains unclear. V was shortened by 1 base and J by 4 bases, with 5 bases between the two germline ends. This CDR3 region has 13 residues. This CDR3 is CASSLVPYNEQFF. DNA of the CDR3: TGTGCCAGCAGTTTAGTCCCGTACAATGAGCAGTTCTTC.

The chain joins TRBV2 to TRBJ1-1; D unclear. V was trimmed by 7 bases and J by 6 bases, leaving 18 bases between them. This CDR3 comprises 14 residues. CDR1 is SNHLY, CDR2 FYNNEI, per germline. The CDR3 spells CASNPPEMGSEAFF. CDR3 sequence (DNA): TGTGCCAGCAACCCCCCTGAAATGGGATCTGAAGCTTTCTTT.

The V and J genes are TRBV15 and TRBJ1-2; possible D gene TRBD1, 5 bases. Germline V gene data show CDR1 as LNHNV and CDR2 as YYDKDF (reference sequence). Trimming shortened V by 0 bases and J by 4 bases, and 18 bases separated the two germline ends. The CDR3 sequence is 17 residues long. The CDR3 sequence: CATSRDIGAGIAYGYTF. CDR3 in DNA: TGTGCCACCAGCAGAGATATTGGGGCAGGGATCGCCTATGGCTACACCTTC.

This clonotype was recorded once. CDR3 residues: CASSLGQGSLNTGELFF. The CDR3 DNA reads as TGTGCCAGCAGCTTGGGACAGGGAAGCCTGAACACCGGGGAGCTGTTTTTT. The chain recombines TRBV5-6 with TRBJ2-2; 7 bases agree with TRBD1. The CDR3 has 17 residues. After removal of 0 bases from V and 1 base from J, the junction contained 6 bases not matched to a gene. Germline lookup yields CDR1 SGHDT and CDR2 YYEEEE.

The chain couples TRBV12-3 or TRBV12-4 to TRBJ2-7; D gene uncertain. The CDR3 length is 15 residues. Between the trimmed V and J ends, which lost 8 bases and 0 bases, there was a span of 17 bases. The CDR3, as DNA: TGTGCCAGCGCGATTACCCCTCGGAACTCCTACGAGCAGTACTTC. Amino acids: CASAITPRNSYEQYF.